Listed below are T cell receptor beta chains from one sample, sequenced in a study of identical twins. MiXCR was run by TCRdb on the 5' RACE reads, yielding one entry per CDR3 protein. Of 1.5 million to 2 million distinct CDR3 sequences in the sample, about 32% are singletons; the top ten hold about 0.25%. The sample comprised cord blood. Source of these receptors: a newborn girl in good health. CDR3s leave out the opening cysteine and the closing phenylalanine or tryptophan. The D gene is left open where the match is weak. Clone sizes are given selectively: once, few, many, or a class where the clone is expanded.

CDR3 protein	CDR3 length	V gene	clone size	D gene	J gene
ASSQVVGINSPLH	13	TRBV4-2	NA	NA	TRBJ1-6
AGSYILAGGRVYNEQF	16	TRBV6-2/TRBV6-3	once	TRBD2	TRBJ2-1
ASGLEGTGELF	11	TRBV12-5	NA	NA	TRBJ2-2
ASSAQIRGQGSNQPQH	16	TRBV6-1	NA	TRBD1	TRBJ1-5
AISGPGGAYEQY	12	TRBV10-3	NA	TRBD2	TRBJ2-7
ASSILRAGELF	11	TRBV6-5	few	NA	TRBJ2-2
ASSQESPGGYEQY	13	TRBV4-1	many	TRBD2	TRBJ2-7
SARVASTDTQY	11	TRBV20-1	many	NA	TRBJ2-3
ASSRSATAYEQY	12	TRBV4-2	few	NA	TRBJ2-7
ASSFPFPGSGGELF	14	TRBV12-3/TRBV12-4	NA	NA	TRBJ2-2
ASSDRGPNQPQH	12	TRBV6-1	NA	NA	TRBJ1-5
SVVSQGGGYT	10	TRBV29-1	few	NA	TRBJ1-2
ASSLPGLASKETQY	14	TRBV28	few	TRBD2	TRBJ2-5
SVRGLAGGPYEQY	13	TRBV29-1	few	TRBD2	NA
ASSTGQTYNEQY	12	TRBV5-1	NA	NA	NA
ASTNSRDRGRNYGYT	15	TRBV5-1	NA	TRBD1	TRBJ1-2
ASSPGQARGTDTQY	14	TRBV2	few	TRBD1	TRBJ2-3
STTGTSGETQY	11	TRBV20-1	few	NA	TRBJ2-5
ASSLTSGTGNQPQH	14	TRBV7-9	NA	TRBD1	TRBJ1-5
SVEVAVLAKNIQY	13	TRBV29-1	many	NA	TRBJ2-4
ASSLINGKLF	10	TRBV7-2	few	NA	TRBJ1-4
ASSIDRYSGNTIY	13	TRBV6-5	NA	NA	TRBJ1-3